This record covers a single T cell receptor beta chain. Its specificity is not known. V was cut by 3 bases and J by 4 bases, with 12 bases left in between. The CDR3 is made up of 14 amino acids. Germline CDR1 LNHDA, CDR2 SQIVND (reference sequence). Treatment described: around 19 received Ad26.COV2.S at low or high dose, single or two shots; 5 received placebo; per-sample allocation not given. It was on day 63 after the first vaccine or placebo injection that samples were taken. This specimen comes from a study of Ad26.COV2.S vaccination and SARS-CoV-2 variants. On the study more broadly: In the study, Ad26.COV2.S was injected intramuscularly once, or twice 56 days apart.

This table comes from immunoSEQ multiplex PCR, and its TCRdb copy is limited to in-frame clones, with some not included. The table has fewer than 400,000 clones, around 85% seen once. Study-wide points: Breadth of non-spike TCRs did not differ between vaccinees and placebo recipients. Vaccine recipients showed a spike-specific TCR breadth that was higher than in placebo recipients.

Specimen: peripheral blood, collected in a trial of Ad26.COV2.S vaccine versus placebo. The origin of this receptor is a person between 18 and 60 years old who received the Ad26.COV2.S COVID-19 vaccine or a placebo. The genes are TRBV19 and TRBJ1-2, with D uncertain. CDR3 sequence: CASSIFGSGYGYTF. Here the CDR3 DNA reads TGTGCCAGTAGTATTTTCGGCAGCGGCTATGGCTACACCTTC.